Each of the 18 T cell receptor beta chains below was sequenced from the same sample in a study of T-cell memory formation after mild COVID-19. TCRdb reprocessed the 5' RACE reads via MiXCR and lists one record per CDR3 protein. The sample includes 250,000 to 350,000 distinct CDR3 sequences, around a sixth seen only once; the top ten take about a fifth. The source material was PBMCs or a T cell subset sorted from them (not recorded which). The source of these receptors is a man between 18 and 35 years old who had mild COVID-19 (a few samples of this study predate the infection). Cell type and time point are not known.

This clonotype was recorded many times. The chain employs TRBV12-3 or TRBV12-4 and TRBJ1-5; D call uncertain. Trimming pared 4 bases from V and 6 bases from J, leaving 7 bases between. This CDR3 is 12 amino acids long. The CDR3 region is CASSSLGQPQHF. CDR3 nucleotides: TGTGCCAGCAGTTCCTTGGGTCAGCCCCAGCATTTT.

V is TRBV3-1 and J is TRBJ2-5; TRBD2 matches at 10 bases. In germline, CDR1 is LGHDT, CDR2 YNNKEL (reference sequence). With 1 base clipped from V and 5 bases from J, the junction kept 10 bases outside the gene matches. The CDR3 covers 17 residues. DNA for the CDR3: TGTGCCAGCAGCCAAGGTGGCCTAGCGGGGGCCGGGGAGACCCAGTACTTC. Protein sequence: CASSQGGLAGAGETQYF.

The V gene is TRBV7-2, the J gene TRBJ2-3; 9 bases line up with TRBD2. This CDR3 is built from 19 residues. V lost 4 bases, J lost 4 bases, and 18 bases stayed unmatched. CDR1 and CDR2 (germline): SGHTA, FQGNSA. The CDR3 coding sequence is TGTGCCAGCAGCTCACTTAGGGGCGTAAGCGGGGGGTCGGCAGATACGCAGTATTTT. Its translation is CASSSLRGVSGGSADTQYF.

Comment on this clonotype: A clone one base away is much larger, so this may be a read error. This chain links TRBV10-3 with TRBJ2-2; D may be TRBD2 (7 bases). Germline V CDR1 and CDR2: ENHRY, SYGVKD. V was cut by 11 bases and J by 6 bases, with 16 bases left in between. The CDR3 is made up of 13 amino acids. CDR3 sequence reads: CARRGADAGELFF. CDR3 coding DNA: TGTGCCCGTCGGGGGGCCGACGCCGGGGAGCTGTTTTTT.

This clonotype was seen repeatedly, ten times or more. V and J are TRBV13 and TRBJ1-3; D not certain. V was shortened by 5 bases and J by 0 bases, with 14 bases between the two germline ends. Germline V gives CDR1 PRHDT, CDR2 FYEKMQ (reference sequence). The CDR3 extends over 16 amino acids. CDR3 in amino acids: CASSRATPSSGNTIYF. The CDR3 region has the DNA TGTGCCAGCAGCCGTGCGACGCCGAGCTCTGGAAACACCATATATTTT.

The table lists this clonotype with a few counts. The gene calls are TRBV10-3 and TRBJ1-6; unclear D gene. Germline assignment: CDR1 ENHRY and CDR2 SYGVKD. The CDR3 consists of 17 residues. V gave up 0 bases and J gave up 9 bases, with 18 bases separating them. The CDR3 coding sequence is TGTGCCATCAGTGAGTCCCTCCGGTCCGGTGTAATTTCACCCCTCCACTTT. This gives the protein CAISESLRSGVISPLHF.

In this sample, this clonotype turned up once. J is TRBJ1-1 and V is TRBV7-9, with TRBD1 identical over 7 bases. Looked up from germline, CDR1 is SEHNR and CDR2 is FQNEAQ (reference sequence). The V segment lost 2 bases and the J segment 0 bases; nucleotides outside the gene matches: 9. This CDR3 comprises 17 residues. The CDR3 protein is CASSLYTGADLNTEAFF. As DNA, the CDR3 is TGTGCCAGCAGCTTATATACAGGGGCGGATTTGAACACTGAAGCTTTCTTT. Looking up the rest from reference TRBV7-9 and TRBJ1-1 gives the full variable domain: DTGVSQNPRHKITKRGQNVTFRCDPISEHNRLYWYRQTLGQGPEFLTYFQNEAQLEKSRLLSDRFSAERPKGSFSTLEIQRTEQGDSAMYLCASSLYTGADLNTEAFFGQGTRLTVV.

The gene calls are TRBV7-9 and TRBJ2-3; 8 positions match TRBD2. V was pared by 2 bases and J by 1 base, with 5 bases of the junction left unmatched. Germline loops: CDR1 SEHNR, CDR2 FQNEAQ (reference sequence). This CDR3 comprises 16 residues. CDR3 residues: CASSLSGRGGTDTQYF. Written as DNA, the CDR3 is TGTGCCAGCAGCTTATCAGGGCGGGGGGGCACAGATACGCAGTATTTT.

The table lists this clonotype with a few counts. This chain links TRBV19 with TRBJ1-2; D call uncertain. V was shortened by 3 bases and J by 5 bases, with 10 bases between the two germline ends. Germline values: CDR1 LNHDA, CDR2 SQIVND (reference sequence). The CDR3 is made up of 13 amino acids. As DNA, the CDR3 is TGTGCCAGTAGTATCCCCGGGATTTATGGCTACACCTTC. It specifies CASSIPGIYGYTF.

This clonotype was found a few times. CDR3 bases: TGTGCCAGCGGCAGTTCCGTCGGGGCACGTACGCAGTATTTT. Amino acids: CASGSSVGARTQYF. The chain is built from TRBV5-8 and TRBJ2-3; D may correspond to TRBD1 or TRBD2 (5 bases each). The CDR3 runs to 14 residues. Trimming stripped 7 bases from V and 8 bases from J, with 20 bases between. Germline CDR1 reads SGHTS; CDR2 reads YDEGEE.

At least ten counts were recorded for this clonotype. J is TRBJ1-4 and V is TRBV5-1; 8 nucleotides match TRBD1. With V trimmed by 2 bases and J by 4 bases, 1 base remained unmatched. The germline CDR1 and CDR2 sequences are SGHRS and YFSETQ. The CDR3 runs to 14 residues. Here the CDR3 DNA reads TGCGCCAGCAGCTTCAGGGGGCGTAATGAAAAACTGTTTTTT. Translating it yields CASSFRGRNEKLFF.

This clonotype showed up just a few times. CDR3 sequence (DNA): TGTGCCAGCACCAATTGGTCTAGCGCCCGCACAGATACGCAGTATTTT. It codes for CASTNWSSARTDTQYF. The chain couples TRBV6-5 to TRBJ2-3, with D possibly TRBD2 on 6 matching bases. This CDR3 is built from 16 residues. Germline V CDR1 and CDR2: MNHEY, SVGAGI. The germline V and J ends were trimmed by 7 bases and 1 base, with 18 bases remaining between them.

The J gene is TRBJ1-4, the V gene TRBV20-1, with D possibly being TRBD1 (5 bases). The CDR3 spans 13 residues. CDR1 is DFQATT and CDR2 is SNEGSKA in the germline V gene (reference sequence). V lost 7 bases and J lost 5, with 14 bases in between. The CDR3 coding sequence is TGCAGTGTTATCGGGGGTTGGAATGAAAAACTGTTTTTT. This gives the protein CSVIGGWNEKLFF.

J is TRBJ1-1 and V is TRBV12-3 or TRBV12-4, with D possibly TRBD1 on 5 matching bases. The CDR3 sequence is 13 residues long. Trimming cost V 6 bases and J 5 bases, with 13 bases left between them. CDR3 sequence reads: CASRNTGETEAFF. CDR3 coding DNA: TGTGCCAGCAGGAACACGGGGGAAACTGAAGCTTTCTTT.

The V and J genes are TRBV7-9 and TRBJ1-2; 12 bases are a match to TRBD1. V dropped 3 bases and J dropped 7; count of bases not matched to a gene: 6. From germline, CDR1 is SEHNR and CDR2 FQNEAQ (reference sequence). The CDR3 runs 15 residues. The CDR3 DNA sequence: TGTGCCAGCAGCTTCGGGGACAGGGGGCAATCTGGCTACACCTTC. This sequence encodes CASSFGDRGQSGYTF.

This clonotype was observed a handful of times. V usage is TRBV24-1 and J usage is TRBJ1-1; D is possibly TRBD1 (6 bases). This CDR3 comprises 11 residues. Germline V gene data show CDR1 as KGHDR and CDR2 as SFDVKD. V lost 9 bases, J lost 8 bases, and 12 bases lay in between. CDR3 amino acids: CATRKGDEAFF. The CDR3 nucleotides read TGTGCCACCCGTAAGGGGGACGAAGCTTTCTTT.

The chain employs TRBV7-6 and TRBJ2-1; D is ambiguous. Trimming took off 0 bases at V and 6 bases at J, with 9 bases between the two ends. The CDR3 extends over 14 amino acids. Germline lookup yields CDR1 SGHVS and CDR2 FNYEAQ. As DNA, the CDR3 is TGTGCCAGCAGCTTAGCGATCGATGTCAATGAGCAGTTCTTC. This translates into CASSLAIDVNEQFF.

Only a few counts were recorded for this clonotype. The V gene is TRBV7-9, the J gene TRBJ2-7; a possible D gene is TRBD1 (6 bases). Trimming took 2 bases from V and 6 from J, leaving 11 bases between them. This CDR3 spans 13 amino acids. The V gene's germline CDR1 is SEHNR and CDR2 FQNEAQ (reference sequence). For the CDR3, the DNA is TGTGCCAGCAGCTTAACAGGGATTAGCGAGCAGTACTTC. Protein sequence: CASSLTGISEQYF.